This T cell receptor (beta chain) was identified during a study of blood T cell repertoires in COVID-19. Study context: Acute and convalescent COVID-19 specimens originated in the United States, Italy and Spain. PBMCs, B-cell-depleted T cells, or T cells provided the cDNA or gDNA that made up the material.

Authors' analysis steps: Scientists estimated how many nucleated cells there were by amplifying reference gene primers. Profiled with immunoSEQ multiplex PCR; TCRdb holds only in-frame clones, not every one. V and J calls and clone size come straight from that table; D and trimming were deduced from the DNA. The repertoire holds some 70,000 clones, with 70% to 90% as singletons. It was during active infection that Seattle patients were enrolled and then longitudinally followed. Germline lookup yields CDR1 MDHEN and CDR2 SYDVKM. V trimming: 6 bases; J trimming: 5 bases; junction bases outside the gene matches: 7. This CDR3 has 15 residues.

The V call is TRBV28, the J call TRBJ2-2, with TRBD1 matching 9 bases. The sample comprised peripheral blood. The receptor was isolated from a woman aged 45-65 years with COVID-19, enrolled during active disease. The CDR3 coding sequence is TGTGCCAGCAGCCGGCGACAGGGGGGGACCGGGGAGCTGTTTTTT. It yields the protein CASSRRQGGTGELFF.